The sequence of this T cell receptor beta chain was determined in a study of CD8 T cells in ankylosing spondylitis. Study results and limitations: Within ankylosing spondylitis blood, a TCR beta motif made up of eight or nine highly homologous variants appeared to be characteristic. In reactive arthritis synovial fluid and blood, some motif variants had been reported before.

Germline CDR1 reads SGHAT; CDR2 reads FQNNGV. The CDR3 is 14 amino acids. Deletions cut 5 bases from V and 6 bases from J, with 14 bases between. The sample holds many counts of this clonotype. Its specificity is not known. Each CDR3 protein is one row after TCRdb ran MiXCR on the 5' RACE reads. The sample contains about 500,000 distinct CDR3 sequences, 5.3% of which appear only once. V usage is TRBV11-2 and J usage is TRBJ1-5; a possible D gene is TRBD1 (5 bases). Sequenced material: blood, either unsorted or a sorted T cell fraction (not recorded which). The clonotype comes from a male donor with ankylosing spondylitis. CDR3 sequence reads: CASSLQGMAQPQHF. The CDR3 coding sequence is TGTGCCAGCAGCCTCCAGGGTATGGCTCAGCCCCAGCATTTT.